A selection of T cell receptor beta chains follows, all from one sample in a study of blood T cell repertoires in COVID-19. The repertoire was sequenced with immunoSEQ multiplex PCR; TCRdb's copy has only in-frame clones and lacks some. The table includes 80,000 to 90,000 clones, about four fifths detected once. The specimen sequenced was peripheral blood. Every receptor here comes from a woman of 80 years or more with acute or convalescent COVID-19. Each CDR3 is given with its conserved first and last residue. The D gene is left open where the match is weak. Size tells how often a clone was seen (once, few, many) or the class of an expanded clone, and some rows leave it out.

length	V	J	size	D	CDR3	DNA
13	TRBV6-5	TRBJ2-7	.	TRBD1	CASRSPGGGEQYF	TGTGCCAGCAGATCCCCAGGGGGTGGAGAGCAGTACTTC
17	TRBV5-5	TRBJ2-3	.	.	CASSPGRAGPSTDTQYF	TGTGCCAGCAGCCCCGGTCGGGCGGGACCAAGCACAGATACGCAGTATTTT
13	TRBV7-2	TRBJ1-1	.	TRBD1	CASSQGRYTEAFF	TGTGCCAGCTCACAGGGGCGTTACACTGAAGCTTTCTTT
12	TRBV2	TRBJ2-4	.	.	CASREAKNIQYF	TGTGCCAGCAGGGAGGCCAAAAACATTCAGTACTTC
15	TRBV28	TRBJ2-1	.	TRBD1	CASRPQSGQYNEQFF	TGTGCCAGCAGGCCCCAATCGGGACAGTACAATGAGCAGTTCTTC
13	TRBV12-3/TRBV12-4	TRBJ2-1	.	TRBD2	CASSRTRFNEQFF	TGTGCCAGCAGTCGGACTAGGTTCAATGAGCAGTTCTTC
14	TRBV9	TRBJ1-6	.	.	CASAGGQNNSPLHF	TGTGCCAGCGCTGGGGGCCAGAATAATTCACCCCTCCACTTT
14	TRBV2	TRBJ2-7	.	.	CASSEALPTYEQYF	TGTGCCAGCAGTGAAGCGCTACCGACCTACGAGCAGTACTTC
15	TRBV2	TRBJ1-2	.	TRBD1	CASSYHPGQGGGYTF	TGTGCCAGCAGCTACCACCCGGGACAGGGAGGGGGCTACACCTTC
16	TRBV6-6	TRBJ1-5	.	TRBD1	CASSSSSDREDQPQHF	TGTGCCAGCAGTTCCTCCTCTGACAGGGAGGACCAGCCCCAGCATTTT
15	TRBV9	TRBJ1-4	.	.	CASSVAGVSNEKLFF	TGTGCCAGCAGCGTAGCAGGGGTCTCTAATGAAAAACTGTTTTTT
14	TRBV28	TRBJ2-7	.	TRBD2	CASYQGSGRGEQYF	TGTGCCAGCTACCAAGGCAGCGGGAGAGGCGAGCAGTACTTC
15	TRBV10-3	TRBJ2-2	.	TRBD2	CAISETSGGTGELFF	TGTGCCATCAGTGAAACTAGCGGGGGCACCGGGGAGCTGTTTTTT
15	TRBV19	TRBJ2-4	.	TRBD2	CASAFGGLAKNIQYF	TGTGCCAGTGCGTTCGGGGGGTTGGCCAAAAACATTCAGTACTTC
11	TRBV6-6	TRBJ2-5	.	.	CASSPEETQYF	TGTGCCAGCAGCCCCGAGGAGACCCAGTACTTC
15	TRBV24-1	TRBJ1-5	.	TRBD1	CATSEETGGNQPQHF	TGTGCCACCAGTGAGGAGACAGGGGGTAATCAGCCCCAGCATTTT
15	TRBV18	TRBJ1-1	.	.	CASSPPLGGDTEAFF	TGTGCCAGCTCACCCCCTTTGGGAGGGGACACTGAAGCTTTCTTT
15	TRBV6-5	TRBJ2-3	.	TRBD1	CASRETGNTPNTQYF	TGTGCCAGCAGGGAGACAGGGAATACTCCAAATACGCAGTATTTT
16	TRBV27	TRBJ2-7	.	TRBD2	CASRGGGSGAYYEQYF	TGTGCCAGCAGGGGCGGGGGGAGCGGTGCTTACTACGAGCAGTACTTC
17	TRBV27	TRBJ2-1	.	TRBD2	CASSLTPGLAANNEQFF	TGTGCCAGCAGTTTAACCCCCGGACTAGCGGCGAACAATGAGCAGTTCTTC
16	TRBV9	TRBJ2-2	few	TRBD2	CASSVDTSGNTGELFF	TGTGCCAGCAGCGTAGATACTAGCGGGAACACCGGGGAGCTGTTTTTT
13	TRBV6-1	TRBJ1-1	.	.	CASSEIRNTEAFF	TGTGCCAGCAGTGAAATCCGGAACACTGAAGCTTTCTTT
15	TRBV10-1	TRBJ2-1	.	.	CASSEGSFEGREQFF	TGCGCCAGCAGTGAAGGTAGCTTCGAAGGTCGGGAGCAGTTCTTC
13	TRBV5-1	TRBJ1-1	few	.	CASSPAGATEAFF	TGCGCCAGCAGTCCGGCGGGGGCGACTGAAGCTTTCTTT
13	TRBV7-6	TRBJ2-3	few	.	CASSVGYTDTQYF	TGTGCCAGCAGCGTAGGTTACACAGATACGCAGTATTTT
11	TRBV5-1	TRBJ2-1	.	.	CASSLQGKQFF	TGCGCCAGCAGCTTGCAGGGTAAGCAGTTCTTC
13	TRBV9	TRBJ2-1	.	.	CASSLTGSNEQFF	TGTGCCAGCAGCCTTACGGGGTCCAATGAGCAGTTCTTC
14	TRBV9	TRBJ2-1	.	TRBD1	CASSVGTGNSEQFF	TGTGCCAGCAGCGTCGGGACAGGGAATAGTGAGCAGTTCTTC
18	TRBV4-1	TRBJ1-1	.	TRBD1	CASSQDMGQVDRDTEAFF	TGCGCCAGCAGCCAAGATATGGGACAGGTTGATCGGGACACTGAAGCTTTCTTT
17	TRBV6-4	TRBJ1-5	.	.	CASRSPRLLDSNQPQHF	TGTGCCAGCAGGTCCCCCAGGCTCCTTGATAGCAATCAGCCCCAGCATTTT
15	TRBV5-6	TRBJ2-7	.	TRBD2	CASTTSGLAVYEQYF	TGTGCCAGCACCACCAGCGGACTAGCGGTCTACGAGCAGTACTTC
12	TRBV27	TRBJ1-1	.	TRBD1	CASRTGTGIAFF	TGTGCCAGCAGGACCGGGACAGGGATAGCTTTCTTT
14	TRBV2	TRBJ1-1	.	.	CARRGGEGNTEAFF	TGTGCCAGGAGGGGGGGTGAGGGTAACACTGAAGCTTTCTTT
14	TRBV6-5	TRBJ2-3	.	.	CASSLNGGTDTQYF	TGTGCCAGCAGCCTCAACGGGGGTACAGATACGCAGTATTTT
20	TRBV6-1	TRBJ2-1	.	TRBD1	CASSDTRGQAGRSSYNEQFF	TGTGCCAGCAGTGATACAAGGGGACAGGCCGGAAGAAGCTCCTACAATGAGCAGTTCTTC
16	TRBV4-2	TRBJ1-3	.	TRBD1	CASSQPGQVSGNTIYF	TGTGCCAGCAGCCAGCCGGGACAGGTCTCTGGAAACACCATATATTTT
15	TRBV5-1	TRBJ2-1	.	TRBD2	CASSLFPGLEDEQFF	TGCGCCAGCAGCTTGTTTCCGGGACTAGAGGATGAGCAGTTCTTC
14	TRBV18	TRBJ1-1	.	TRBD1	CASSRDRGQDEAFF	TGTGCCAGCTCACGGGACAGGGGGCAGGATGAAGCTTTCTTT
15	TRBV18	TRBJ2-2	.	TRBD1	CASSRDRANTGELFF	TGTGCCAGCTCACGGGACAGAGCGAACACCGGGGAGCTGTTTTTT
14	TRBV11-2	TRBJ2-2	.	.	CASSLTGSGGELFF	TGTGCCAGCAGCTTAACCGGGAGCGGCGGGGAGCTGTTTTTT
15	TRBV4-2	TRBJ1-5	.	.	CASSQDWDIDQPQHF	TGTGCCAGCAGCCAAGATTGGGACATAGATCAGCCCCAGCATTTT
13	TRBV19	TRBJ2-3	.	.	CVVSDTSTDTQYF	TGTGTCGTTAGCGATACTAGCACAGATACGCAGTATTTT
13	TRBV28	TRBJ1-1	few	TRBD1	CASSPTTGLGAFF	TGTGCCAGCAGTCCCACGACAGGGCTTGGAGCTTTCTTT
18	TRBV7-6	TRBJ1-4	.	.	CASSPSTAQRPTNEKLFF	TGTGCCAGCAGTCCCTCGACGGCCCAGCGCCCAACTAATGAAAAACTGTTTTTT
15	TRBV9	TRBJ2-1	.	TRBD1	CASSALAQGYNEQFF	TGTGCCAGCAGCGCCCTGGCACAGGGGTACAATGAGCAGTTCTTC
15	TRBV27	TRBJ2-5	.	TRBD2	CASSALGRGGETQYF	TGTGCCAGCAGCGCCCTGGGACGGGGGGGAGAGACCCAGTACTTC
15	TRBV11-1	TRBJ1-6	.	TRBD1	CASSITGTGGSPLHF	TGTGCCAGCAGCATTACCGGGACAGGGGGTTCACCCCTCCACTTT
14	TRBV19	TRBJ2-4	.	.	CASSMESTKNIQYF	TGTGCCAGTAGTATGGAGAGTACCAAAAACATTCAGTACTTC
14	TRBV27	TRBJ1-2	.	TRBD1	CASSPGQGRGGYTF	TGTGCCAGCAGTCCGGGACAGGGGCGTGGCGGCTACACCTTC
14	TRBV28	TRBJ2-2	.	.	CASKGPLRGGELFF	TGTGCCAGCAAGGGGCCCCTCCGTGGCGGGGAGCTGTTTTTT
13	TRBV29-1	TRBJ1-6	once	.	CSVLVQGNSPLHF	TGCAGCGTTCTTGTCCAGGGAAATTCACCCCTCCACTTT
14	TRBV5-1	TRBJ2-3	few	.	CASSLGTSTDTQYF	TGCGCCAGCAGCTTGGGAACTAGCACAGATACGCAGTATTTT
16	TRBV5-1	TRBJ1-5	.	.	CASSFGAGGEGQPQHF	TGCGCCAGCAGCTTCGGGGCGGGGGGCGAGGGGCAGCCCCAGCATTTT